This T cell receptor beta chain emerged from a study of blood T cell repertoires in COVID-19. Study in general: Collection of acute and convalescent COVID-19 samples took place in the United States, Italy and Spain.

Assignment of participants to cohorts was predicated upon participant-reported clinical history. Germline CDR1 and CDR2: MNHEY and SMNVEV (reference sequence). With V trimmed by 3 bases and J by 4 bases, 8 bases remained unmatched. This CDR3 is built from 15 residues. Clones were sequenced by immunoSEQ multiplex PCR, and TCRdb holds only the in-frame ones, with some missing. This table has a few hundred thousand clones, nearly 90% appearing once. The clonotype was recovered from a woman younger than 30 with acute COVID-19. The chain has TRBV27 and TRBJ2-7; the match to TRBD2 covers 8 bases. Input material: PBMCs or T cells enriched from blood (not recorded which). The CDR3 region is CASSFVTGGPYEQYF. DNA of the CDR3: TGTGCCAGCAGTTTCGTAACGGGAGGGCCTTACGAGCAGTACTTC.